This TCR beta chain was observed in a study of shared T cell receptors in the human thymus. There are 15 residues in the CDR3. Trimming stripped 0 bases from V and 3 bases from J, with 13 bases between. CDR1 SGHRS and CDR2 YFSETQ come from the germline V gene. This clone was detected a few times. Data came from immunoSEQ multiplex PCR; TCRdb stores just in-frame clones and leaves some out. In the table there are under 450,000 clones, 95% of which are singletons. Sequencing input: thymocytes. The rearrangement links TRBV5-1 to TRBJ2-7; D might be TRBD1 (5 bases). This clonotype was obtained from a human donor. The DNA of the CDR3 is TGCGCCAGCAGCTTGGTCCAGGGCGTAGGCTACGAGCAGTACTTC. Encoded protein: CASSLVQGVGYEQYF. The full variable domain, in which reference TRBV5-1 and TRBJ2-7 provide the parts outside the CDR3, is KAGVTQTPRYLIKTRGQQVTLSCSPISGHRSVSWYQQTPGQGLQFLFEYFSETQRNKGNFPGRFSGRQFSNSRSEMNVSTLELGDSALYLCASSLVQGVGYEQYFGPGTRLTVT.